Below are 14 T cell receptor beta chains sequenced from a single sample in a study of monozygotic twins with inflammatory bowel disease. No DNA is given; TCRdb re-called the 5' RACE reads and lists each CDR3 protein once. Recorded for this sample: fewer than 200,000 distinct CDR3 sequences. The specimen was blood. The receptors were gathered from a human donor with ulcerative colitis or Crohn's disease, or a healthy co-twin of an affected twin (not recorded which).

The chain combines TRBV5-1 with TRBJ1-5; TCRdb lists TRBD1, though no DNA is available to test this call. CDR1 is SGHRS and CDR2 is YFSETQ in the germline V gene. The CDR3 contains 17 residues. CDR3 in amino acids: CASSPRPGTGDNQPQHF.

V usage is TRBV7-9 and J usage is TRBJ2-1; lacking DNA, the TRBD2 call made by TCRdb goes unchecked. The CDR3 runs to 17 residues. Germline loops: CDR1 SEHNR, CDR2 FQNEAQ (reference sequence). The CDR3 spells CASSYRQGPFSYNEQFF. Full variable domain (remainder filled in from reference TRBV7-9 and TRBJ2-1): DTGVSQNPRHKITKRGQNVTFRCDPISEHNRLYWYRQTLGQGPEFLTYFQNEAQLEKSRLLSDRFSAERPKGSFSTLEIQRTEQGDSAMYLCASSYRQGPFSYNEQFFGPGTRLTVL.

The gene calls are TRBV2 and TRBJ2-1; checking the TCRdb D call of TRBD2 is not possible without DNA. Germline assignment: CDR1 SNHLY and CDR2 FYNNEI. The CDR3 is 15 residues long. CDR3 sequence: CASSNRRQGGNEQFF.

V and J are TRBV5-1 and TRBJ2-2; TCRdb selects TRBD2, and the lack of DNA leaves this call unchecked. Germline V gene lookup returns CDR1 SGHRS and CDR2 YFSETQ. This CDR3 region has 16 residues. The CDR3 sequence: CASSLSGTSPPGELFF.

The chain uses TRBV7-9 and TRBJ2-7. CDR1 is SEHNR and CDR2 is FQNEAQ in the germline V gene (reference sequence). This CDR3 has 13 residues. This CDR3 is CASSFNQWVEQYF.

This chain uses TRBV5-1 with TRBJ1-1; TCRdb reports TRBD1, a call that lacks DNA to check it against. Germline values: CDR1 SGHRS, CDR2 YFSETQ. CDR3 size: 16 residues. CDR3 region: CASSLRTGPMNTEAFF.

The CDR3 protein is CASSNVGSNQPQHF. V usage is TRBV19 and J usage is TRBJ1-5. Germline CDR1 reads LNHDA; CDR2 reads SQIVND (reference sequence). The CDR3 runs 14 residues.

The genes are TRBV7-3 and TRBJ2-1; as DNA is missing, the TRBD1 call by TCRdb cannot be tested. From germline, CDR1 is SGHTA and CDR2 FQGTGA. CDR3 length equals 15 residues. The CDR3 is CASSLDIGAYNEQFF.

The gene calls are TRBV9 and TRBJ2-7; without DNA, the TCRdb call of TRBD2 cannot be checked. CDR1 is SGDLS and CDR2 is YYNGEE in the germline V gene. The CDR3 spans 15 residues. The CDR3 is CASSILAGSSYEQYF. Variable domain in full (rest from reference TRBV9 and TRBJ2-7): DSGVTQTPKHLITATGQRVTLRCSPRSGDLSVYWYQQSLDQGLQFLIQYYNGEERAKGNILERFSAQQFPDLHSELNLSSLELGDSALYFCASSILAGSSYEQYFGPGTRLTVT.

V usage is TRBV24-1 and J usage is TRBJ1-2. Per germline, CDR1 KGHDR and CDR2 SFDVKD. The CDR3 totals 14 residues. CDR3 in amino acids: CATTYEDGHYGYTF.

The chain is built from TRBV12-3 or TRBV12-4 and TRBJ2-7; TCRdb indicates TRBD2, and absent DNA this call remains unverified. The CDR3 is 15 amino acids. Here the CDR3 reads CASSLALPVSDEQYF.

The chain has TRBV7-4 and TRBJ2-5; there is no DNA to check the TCRdb D call of TRBD2. CDR3 length: 15 amino acids. In germline, CDR1 is SGHVT, CDR2 SQSDAQ. CDR3 loop: CASSPCLQRQETQYF.

The chain joins TRBV20-1 to TRBJ2-7; TCRdb's D call, TRBD1, is unchecked because there is no DNA. From germline, CDR1 is DFQATT and CDR2 SNEGSKA (reference sequence). The CDR3 contains 16 residues. The CDR3 protein is CSARHLVETVFYEQYF.

This CDR3 reads CASSKDRVVPGELFF. J is TRBJ2-2 and V is TRBV9; checking the TCRdb D call of TRBD1 is not possible without DNA. This CDR3 region has 15 residues. Germline assignment: CDR1 SGDLS and CDR2 YYNGEE.